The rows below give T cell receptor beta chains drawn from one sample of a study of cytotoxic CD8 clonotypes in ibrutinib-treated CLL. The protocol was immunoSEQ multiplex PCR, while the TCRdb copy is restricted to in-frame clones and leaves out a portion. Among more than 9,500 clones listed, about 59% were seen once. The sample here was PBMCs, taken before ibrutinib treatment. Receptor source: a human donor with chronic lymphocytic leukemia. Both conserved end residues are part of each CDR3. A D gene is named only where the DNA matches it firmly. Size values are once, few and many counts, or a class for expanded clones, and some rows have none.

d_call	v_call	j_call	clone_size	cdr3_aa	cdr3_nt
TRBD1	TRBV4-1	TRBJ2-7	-	CASSLDRGHEQYF	TGCGCCAGCAGCTTGGACAGGGGTCACGAGCAGTACTTC
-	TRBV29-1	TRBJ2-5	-	CSVDVSGDRKYF	TGCAGCGTTGATGTCTCGGGGGACAGAAAGTACTTC
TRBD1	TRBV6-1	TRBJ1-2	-	CASSEERDRAGYTF	TGTGCCAGCAGTGAAGAGCGGGACAGGGCTGGCTACACCTTC
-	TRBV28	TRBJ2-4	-	CATRGTQAKNIQYF	TGTGCTACGAGGGGGACTCAAGCCAAAAACATTCAGTACTTC
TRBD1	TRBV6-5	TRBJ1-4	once	CASRNRQGRNEKLFF	TGTGCCAGCAGAAACCGACAGGGGAGGAATGAAAAACTGTTTTTT
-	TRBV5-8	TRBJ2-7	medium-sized	CASRAWGAVGYEQYF	TGTGCCAGCCGGGCCTGGGGCGCCGTGGGCTACGAGCAGTACTTC
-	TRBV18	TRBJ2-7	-	CASSSDYEQYF	TGTGCCAGCTCGTCAGACTACGAGCAGTACTTC
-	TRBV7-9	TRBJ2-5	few	CASSGTSGLQETQYF	TGTGCCAGCAGCGGGACCTCGGGACTTCAAGAGACCCAGTACTTC
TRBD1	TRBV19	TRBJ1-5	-	CASSTTGGAQPQHF	TGTGCCAGTAGTACGACAGGGGGAGCCCAGCCCCAGCATTTT
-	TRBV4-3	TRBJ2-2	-	CASSPGWAGELFF	TGCGCCAGCAGCCCGGGGTGGGCCGGGGAGCTGTTTTTT
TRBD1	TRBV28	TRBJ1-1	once	CASSRRTGFGSEAFF	TGTGCCAGCAGCAGGAGGACAGGGTTTGGGTCTGAAGCTTTCTTT
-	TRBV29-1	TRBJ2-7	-	CSVEVLVGEQYF	TGCAGCGTTGAGGTGTTAGTTGGCGAGCAGTACTTC
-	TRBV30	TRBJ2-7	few	CAWSKVEVAYEQYF	TGTGCCTGGAGTAAGGTAGAAGTCGCCTACGAGCAGTACTTC
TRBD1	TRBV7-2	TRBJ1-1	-	CASSSTGFNTEAFF	TGTGCCAGCAGCTCGACAGGGTTCAACACTGAAGCTTTCTTT
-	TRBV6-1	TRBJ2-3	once	CASTNPGTGVDTQYF	TGTGCCAGCACCAACCCCGGGACCGGGGTGGATACGCAGTATTTT
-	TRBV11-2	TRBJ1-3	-	CASSLGQGSGNTIYF	TGTGCCAGCAGCTTAGGTCAGGGATCTGGAAACACCATATATTTT
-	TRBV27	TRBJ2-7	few	CASSSRYEQYF	TGTGCCAGCAGTTCCCGATACGAGCAGTACTTC
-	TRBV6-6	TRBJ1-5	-	CASSEAARLLQPQHF	TGTGCCAGCAGTGAGGCCGCCAGGCTGCTTCAGCCCCAGCATTTT
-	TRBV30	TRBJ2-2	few	CAWSVLGLYWTGELFF	TGTGCCTGGAGTGTACTGGGGTTGTATTGGACCGGGGAGCTGTTTTTT
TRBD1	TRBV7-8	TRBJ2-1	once	CASNTGTGLNEQFF	TGTGCCAGCAACACCGGGACAGGGTTGAATGAGCAGTTCTTC
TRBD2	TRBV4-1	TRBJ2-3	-	CASSQGRDYPTDTQYF	TGCGCCAGCAGCCAGGGGAGGGACTACCCCACAGATACGCAGTATTTT
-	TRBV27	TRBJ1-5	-	CASSLGGAVQPQHF	TGTGCCAGCAGTTTAGGAGGGGCGGTTCAGCCCCAGCATTTT
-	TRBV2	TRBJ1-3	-	CASRKQPTGSGNTIYF	TGTGCCAGCAGGAAACAACCGACAGGCTCTGGAAACACCATATATTTT
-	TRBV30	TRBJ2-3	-	CAWSLLGGRSTDTQYF	TGTGCCTGGAGTCTATTGGGGGGCCGTAGCACAGATACGCAGTATTTT
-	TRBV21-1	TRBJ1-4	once	CASSKVQAATNEKLFF	TGTGCCAGCAGCAAGGTCCAGGCAGCAACTAATGAAAAACTGTTTTTT
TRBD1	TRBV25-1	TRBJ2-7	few	CASSAQGAYEQYF	TGTGCCAGCAGTGCACAGGGGGCGTACGAGCAGTACTTC
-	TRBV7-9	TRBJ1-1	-	CASRLLQGNTEAFF	TGTGCCAGCAGGTTATTACAGGGGAACACTGAAGCTTTCTTT
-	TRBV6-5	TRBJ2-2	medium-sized	CASSPYGGELFF	TGTGCCAGCAGTCCCTACGGCGGGGAGCTGTTTTTT
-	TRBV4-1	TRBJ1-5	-	CASSQLNRVNQPQHF	TGCGCCAGCAGCCAACTAAACAGGGTCAATCAACCCCAGCATTTT
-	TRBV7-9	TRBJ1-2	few	CASSRPGLGGYTF	TGTGCCAGCAGTCGCCCAGGGCTGGGGGGCTACACCTTC
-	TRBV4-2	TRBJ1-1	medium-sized	CASSPGNTEAFF	TGTGCCAGCAGCCCCGGGAACACTGAAGCTTTCTTT
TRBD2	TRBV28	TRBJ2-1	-	CASSLGGGPSYNEQFF	TGTGCCAGCAGTTTAGGCGGGGGACCCTCCTACAATGAGCAGTTCTTC
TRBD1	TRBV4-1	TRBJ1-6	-	CASSQVGAGGQRYSPLHF	TGCGCCAGCAGCCAAGTAGGCGCCGGGGGACAGAGATATTCACCCCTCCACTTT
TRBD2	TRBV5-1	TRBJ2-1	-	CASSISGGSSYNEQFF	TGCGCCAGCAGTATTAGCGGGGGTAGCTCCTACAATGAGCAGTTCTTC
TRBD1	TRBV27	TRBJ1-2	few	CASSPPGQLDYGYTF	TGTGCCAGCAGTCCCCCGGGACAGCTAGACTATGGCTACACCTTC